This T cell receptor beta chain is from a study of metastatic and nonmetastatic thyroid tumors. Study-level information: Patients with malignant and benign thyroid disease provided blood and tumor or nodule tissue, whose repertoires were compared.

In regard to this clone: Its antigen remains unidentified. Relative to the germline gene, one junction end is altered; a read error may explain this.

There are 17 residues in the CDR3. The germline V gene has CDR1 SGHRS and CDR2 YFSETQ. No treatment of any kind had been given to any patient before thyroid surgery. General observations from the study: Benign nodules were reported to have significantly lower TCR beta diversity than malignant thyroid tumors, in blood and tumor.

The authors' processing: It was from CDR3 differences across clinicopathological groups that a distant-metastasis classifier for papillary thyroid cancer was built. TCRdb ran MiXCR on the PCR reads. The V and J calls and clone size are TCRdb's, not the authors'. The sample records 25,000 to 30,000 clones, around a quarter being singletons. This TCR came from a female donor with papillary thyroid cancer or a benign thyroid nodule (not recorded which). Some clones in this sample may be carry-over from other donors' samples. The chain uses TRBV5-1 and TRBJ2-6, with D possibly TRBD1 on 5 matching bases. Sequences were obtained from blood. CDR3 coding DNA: TGCGCCAGCAAAATCCGCGGAGAATACTCTGGGGCCAACGTCCTTACTTTC. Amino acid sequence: CASKIRGEYSGANVLTF.